This T cell receptor (beta chain) was sequenced for a study of blood T cell repertoires in COVID-19. Study-wide background: The samples span acute and convalescent COVID-19 from the United States, Italy and Spain. In each case, the material was cDNA or gDNA derived from T cells, B-cell-depleted T cells, or PBMCs.

Patients in Seattle were enrolled during active infection, then followed longitudinally. The V gene end was trimmed by 1 base and the J gene end by 2 bases; junction bases not matched to a gene: 7. Per the germline V gene, CDR1 is KGHSH and CDR2 is LQKENI. This CDR3 has 18 amino acids. In the original workflow: Amplification of reference gene primers was used by the study to estimate nucleated cell counts. TCRdb keeps only in-frame clones here, not all; method: immunoSEQ multiplex PCR. V and J calls and clone size are given by that table; D and trimming were obtained from the DNA. The sample has 270,000 or so clones, approximately 88% seen once.

Sequenced material: peripheral blood. This TCR derives from a human donor with COVID-19, enrolled during active disease. The donor label of this sample is uncertain. The chain combines TRBV18 with TRBJ2-3, with TRBD2 matching 12 bases. The CDR3 spells CASSPRLAGEAATDTQYF. CDR3 bases: TGTGCCAGCTCACCACGACTAGCGGGAGAGGCAGCCACAGATACGCAGTATTTT.